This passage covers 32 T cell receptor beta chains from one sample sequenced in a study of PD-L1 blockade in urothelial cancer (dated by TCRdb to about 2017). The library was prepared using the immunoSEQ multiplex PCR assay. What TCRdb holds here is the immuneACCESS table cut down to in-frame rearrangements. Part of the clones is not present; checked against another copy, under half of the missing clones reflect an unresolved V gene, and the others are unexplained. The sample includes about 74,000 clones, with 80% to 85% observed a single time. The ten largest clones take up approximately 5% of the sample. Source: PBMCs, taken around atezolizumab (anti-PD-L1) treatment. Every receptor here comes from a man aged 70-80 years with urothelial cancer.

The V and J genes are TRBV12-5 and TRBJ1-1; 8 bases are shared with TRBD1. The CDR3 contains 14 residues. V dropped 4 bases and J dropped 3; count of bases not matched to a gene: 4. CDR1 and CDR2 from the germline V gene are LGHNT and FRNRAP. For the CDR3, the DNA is TGTGCTAGTGGTTCGACAGGGGAGTACACTGAAGCTTTCTTT. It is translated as CASGSTGEYTEAFF.

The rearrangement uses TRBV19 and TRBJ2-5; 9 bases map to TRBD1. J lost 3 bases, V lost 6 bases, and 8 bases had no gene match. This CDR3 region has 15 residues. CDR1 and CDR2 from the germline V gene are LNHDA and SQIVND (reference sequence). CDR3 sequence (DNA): TGTGCCAGTAGCGATCTCGGGACAGGGAAAGAGACCCAGTACTTC. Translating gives CASSDLGTGKETQYF.

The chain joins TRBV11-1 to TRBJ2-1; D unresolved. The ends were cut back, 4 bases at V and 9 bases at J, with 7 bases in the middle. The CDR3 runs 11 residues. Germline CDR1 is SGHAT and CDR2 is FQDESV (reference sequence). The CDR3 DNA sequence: TGTGCCAGCAGCTCGCGGCTTGAGCAGTTCTTC. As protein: CASSSRLEQFF.

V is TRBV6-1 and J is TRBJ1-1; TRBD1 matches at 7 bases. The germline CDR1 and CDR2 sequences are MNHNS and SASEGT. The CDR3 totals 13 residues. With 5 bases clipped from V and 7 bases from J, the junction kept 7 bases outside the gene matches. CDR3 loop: CASSRPGGGEAFF. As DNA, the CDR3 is TGTGCCAGCAGTCGGCCAGGGGGAGGTGAAGCTTTCTTT.

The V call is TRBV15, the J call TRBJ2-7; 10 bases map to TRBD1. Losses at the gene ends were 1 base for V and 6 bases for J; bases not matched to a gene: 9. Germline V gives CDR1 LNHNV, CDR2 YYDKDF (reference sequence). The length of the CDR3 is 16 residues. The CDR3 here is CATSRVPRTGGSEQYF. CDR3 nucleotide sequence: TGTGCCACCAGCAGAGTCCCTCGGACAGGGGGGAGCGAGCAGTACTTC.

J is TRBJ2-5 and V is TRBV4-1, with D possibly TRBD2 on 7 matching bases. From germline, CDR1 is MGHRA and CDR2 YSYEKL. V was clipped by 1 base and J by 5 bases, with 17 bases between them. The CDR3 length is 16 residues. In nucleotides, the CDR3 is TGCGCCAGCAGCCAAGGGGGGGGCGCAGGTACGGAGACCCAGTACTTC. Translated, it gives CASSQGGGAGTETQYF.

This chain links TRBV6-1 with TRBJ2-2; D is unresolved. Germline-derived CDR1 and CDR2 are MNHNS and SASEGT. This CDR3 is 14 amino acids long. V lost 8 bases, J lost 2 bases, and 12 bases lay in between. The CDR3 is CASRQAVNTGELFF. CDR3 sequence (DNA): TGTGCCAGCCGTCAGGCAGTTAACACCGGGGAGCTGTTTTTT.

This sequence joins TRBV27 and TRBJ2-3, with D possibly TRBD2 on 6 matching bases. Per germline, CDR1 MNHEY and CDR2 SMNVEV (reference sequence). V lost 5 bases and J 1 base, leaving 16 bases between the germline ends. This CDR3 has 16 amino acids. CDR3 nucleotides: TGTGCCAGCAGTCCCTCGGGAGCGTTCCGCACAGATACGCAGTATTTT. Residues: CASSPSGAFRTDTQYF.

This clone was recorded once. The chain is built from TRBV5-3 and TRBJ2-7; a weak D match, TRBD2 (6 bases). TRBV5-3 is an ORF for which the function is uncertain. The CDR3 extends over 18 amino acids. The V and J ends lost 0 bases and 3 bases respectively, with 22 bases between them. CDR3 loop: CARSLVDGSSRAYYEQYF. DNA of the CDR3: TGTGCCAGAAGCTTGGTTGACGGGAGCTCGAGGGCTTACTACGAGCAGTACTTC.

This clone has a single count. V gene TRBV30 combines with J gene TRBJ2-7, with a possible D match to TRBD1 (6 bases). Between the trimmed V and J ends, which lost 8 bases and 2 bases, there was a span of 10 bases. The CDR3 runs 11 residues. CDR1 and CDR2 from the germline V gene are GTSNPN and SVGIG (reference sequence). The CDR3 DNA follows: TGTGCCGGGACAACAGCCTACGAGCAGTACTTC. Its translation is CAGTTAYEQYF.

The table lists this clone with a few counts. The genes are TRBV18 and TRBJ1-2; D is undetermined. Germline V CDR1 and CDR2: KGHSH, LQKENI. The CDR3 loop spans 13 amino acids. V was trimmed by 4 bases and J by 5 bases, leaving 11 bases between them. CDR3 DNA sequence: TGTGCCAGCTCACTCAGAAGGGAGTATGGCTACACCTTC. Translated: CASSLRREYGYTF.

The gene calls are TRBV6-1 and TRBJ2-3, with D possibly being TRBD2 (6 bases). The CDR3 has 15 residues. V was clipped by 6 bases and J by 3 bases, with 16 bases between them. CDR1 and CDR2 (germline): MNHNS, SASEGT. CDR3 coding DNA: TGTGCCAGCAGCGGCCATCGGCGGGGTACAGATACGCAGTATTTT. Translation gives CASSGHRRGTDTQYF.

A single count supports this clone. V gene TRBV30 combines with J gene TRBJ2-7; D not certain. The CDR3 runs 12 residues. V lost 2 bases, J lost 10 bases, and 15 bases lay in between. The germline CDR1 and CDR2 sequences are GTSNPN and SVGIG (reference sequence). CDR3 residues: CAWSTGRQVQYF. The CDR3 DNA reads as TGTGCCTGGAGTACCGGCCGGCAGGTCCAGTACTTC. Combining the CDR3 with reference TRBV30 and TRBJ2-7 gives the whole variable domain SQTIHQWPATLVQPVGSPLSLECTVEGTSNPNLYWYRQAAGRGLQLLFYSVGIGQISSEVPQNLSASRPQDRQFILSSKKLLLSDSGFYLCAWSTGRQVQYFGPGTRLTVT.

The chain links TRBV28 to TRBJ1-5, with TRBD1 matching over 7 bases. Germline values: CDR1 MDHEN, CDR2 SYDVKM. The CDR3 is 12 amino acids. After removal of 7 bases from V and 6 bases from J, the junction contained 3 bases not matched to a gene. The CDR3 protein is CASKGASQPQHF. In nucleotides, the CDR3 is TGTGCCAGCAAGGGGGCGAGTCAGCCCCAGCATTTT.

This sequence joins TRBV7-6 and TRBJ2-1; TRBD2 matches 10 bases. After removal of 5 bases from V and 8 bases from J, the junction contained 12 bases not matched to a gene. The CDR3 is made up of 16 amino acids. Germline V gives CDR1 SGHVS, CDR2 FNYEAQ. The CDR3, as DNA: TGTGCCAGCAGCCGGGGGTCTAGCGGGAGTAAAGATGAGCAGTTCTTC. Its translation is CASSRGSSGSKDEQFF.

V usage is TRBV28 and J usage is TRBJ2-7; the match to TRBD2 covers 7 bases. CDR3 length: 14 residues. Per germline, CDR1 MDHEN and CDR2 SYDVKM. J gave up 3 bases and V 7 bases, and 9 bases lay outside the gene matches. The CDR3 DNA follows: TGTGCCAGCAACACGGGGGGATGGGTCTACGAGCAGTACTTC. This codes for CASNTGGWVYEQYF.

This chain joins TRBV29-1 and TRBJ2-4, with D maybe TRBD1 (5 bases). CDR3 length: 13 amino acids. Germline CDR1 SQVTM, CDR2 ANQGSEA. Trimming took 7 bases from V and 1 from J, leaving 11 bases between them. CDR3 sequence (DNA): TGCAGCGGATCAGGGTCGGCCAAAAACATTCAGTACTTC. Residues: CSGSGSAKNIQYF. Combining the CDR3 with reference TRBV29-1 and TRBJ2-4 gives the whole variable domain SAVISQKPSRDICQRGTSLTIQCQVDSQVTMMFWYRQQPGQSLTLIATANQGSEATYESGFVIDKFPISRPNLTFSTLTVSNMSPEDSSIYLCSGSGSAKNIQYFGAGTRLSVL.

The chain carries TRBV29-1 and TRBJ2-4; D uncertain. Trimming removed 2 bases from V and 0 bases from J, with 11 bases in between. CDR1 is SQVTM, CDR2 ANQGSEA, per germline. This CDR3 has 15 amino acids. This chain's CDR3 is CSVESGRLAKNIQYF. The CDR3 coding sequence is TGCAGCGTTGAAAGTGGTAGATTAGCCAAAAACATTCAGTACTTC. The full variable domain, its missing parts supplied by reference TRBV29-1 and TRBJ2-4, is SAVISQKPSRDICQRGTSLTIQCQVDSQVTMMFWYRQQPGQSLTLIATANQGSEATYESGFVIDKFPISRPNLTFSTLTVSNMSPEDSSIYLCSVESGRLAKNIQYFGAGTRLSVL.

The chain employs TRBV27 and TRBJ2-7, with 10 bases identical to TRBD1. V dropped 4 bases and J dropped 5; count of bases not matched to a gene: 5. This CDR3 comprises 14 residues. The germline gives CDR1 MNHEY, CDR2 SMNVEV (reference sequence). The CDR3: CASSWRQGAHEQYF. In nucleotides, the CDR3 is TGTGCCAGCAGTTGGAGACAGGGGGCTCACGAGCAGTACTTC.

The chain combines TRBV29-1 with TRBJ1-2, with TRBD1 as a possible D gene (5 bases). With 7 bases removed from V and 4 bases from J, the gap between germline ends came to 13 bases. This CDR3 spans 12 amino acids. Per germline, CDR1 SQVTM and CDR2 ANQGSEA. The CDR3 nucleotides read TGCAGCGGAAGCAGGGTGGGCTATGGCTACACCTTC. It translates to CSGSRVGYGYTF.

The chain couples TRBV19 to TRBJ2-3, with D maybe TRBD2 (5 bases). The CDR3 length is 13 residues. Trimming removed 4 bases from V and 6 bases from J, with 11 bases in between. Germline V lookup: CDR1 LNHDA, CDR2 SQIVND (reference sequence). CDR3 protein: CASSNQRGDTQYF. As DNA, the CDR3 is TGTGCCAGTAGTAATCAGCGCGGGGATACGCAGTATTTT.

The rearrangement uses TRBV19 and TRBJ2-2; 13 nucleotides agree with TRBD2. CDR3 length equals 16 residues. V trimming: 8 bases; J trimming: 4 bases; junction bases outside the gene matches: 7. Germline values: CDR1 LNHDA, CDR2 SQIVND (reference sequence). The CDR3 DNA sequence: TGTGCCAGTGCTCGACTAGCGGGAGGTAGCACCGGGGAGCTGTTTTTT. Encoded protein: CASARLAGGSTGELFF.

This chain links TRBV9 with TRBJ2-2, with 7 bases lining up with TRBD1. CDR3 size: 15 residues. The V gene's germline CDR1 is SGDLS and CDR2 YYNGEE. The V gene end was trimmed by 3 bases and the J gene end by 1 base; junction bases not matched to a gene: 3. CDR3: CASSANRGNTGELFF. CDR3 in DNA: TGTGCCAGCAGCGCGAACAGGGGGAACACCGGGGAGCTGTTTTTT.

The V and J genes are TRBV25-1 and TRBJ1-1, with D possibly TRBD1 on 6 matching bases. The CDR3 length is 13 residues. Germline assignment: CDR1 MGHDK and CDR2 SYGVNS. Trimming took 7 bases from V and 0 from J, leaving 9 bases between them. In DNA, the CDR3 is TGTGCCAGCAAAGGACAGATGAACACTGAAGCTTTCTTT. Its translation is CASKGQMNTEAFF.

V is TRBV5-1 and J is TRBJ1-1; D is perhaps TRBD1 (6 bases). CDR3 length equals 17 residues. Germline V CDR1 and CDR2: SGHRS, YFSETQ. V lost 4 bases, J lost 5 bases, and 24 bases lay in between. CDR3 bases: TGCGCCAGCAGCGCGGGGGGCCCCGGGACACAATTTACTGAAGCTTTCTTT. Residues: CASSAGGPGTQFTEAFF.

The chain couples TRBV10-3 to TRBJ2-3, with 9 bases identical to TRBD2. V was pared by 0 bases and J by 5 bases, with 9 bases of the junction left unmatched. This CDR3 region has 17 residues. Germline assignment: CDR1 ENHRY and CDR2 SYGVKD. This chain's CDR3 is CAISESMAGGPKDTQYF. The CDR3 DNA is TGTGCCATCAGTGAGTCGATGGCGGGAGGGCCGAAAGATACGCAGTATTTT.

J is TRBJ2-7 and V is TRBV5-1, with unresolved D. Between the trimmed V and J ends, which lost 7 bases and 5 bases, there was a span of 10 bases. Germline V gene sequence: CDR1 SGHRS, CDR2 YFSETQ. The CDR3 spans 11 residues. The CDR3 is CASGPSHEQYF. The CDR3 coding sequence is TGCGCCAGCGGGCCGTCCCACGAGCAGTACTTC.

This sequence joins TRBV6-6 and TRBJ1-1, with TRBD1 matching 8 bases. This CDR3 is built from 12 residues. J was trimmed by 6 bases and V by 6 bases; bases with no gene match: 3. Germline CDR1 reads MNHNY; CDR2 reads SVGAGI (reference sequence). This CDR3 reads CASSLTGAEAFF. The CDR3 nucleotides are TGTGCCAGCAGCCTGACAGGGGCTGAAGCTTTCTTT.

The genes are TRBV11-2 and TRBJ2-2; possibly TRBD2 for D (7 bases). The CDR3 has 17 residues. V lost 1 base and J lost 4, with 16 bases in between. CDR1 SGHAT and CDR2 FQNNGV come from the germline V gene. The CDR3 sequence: CASSLVGGRATTGELFF. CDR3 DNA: TGTGCCAGCAGCTTAGTAGGGGGGAGGGCCACCACCGGGGAGCTGTTTTTT.

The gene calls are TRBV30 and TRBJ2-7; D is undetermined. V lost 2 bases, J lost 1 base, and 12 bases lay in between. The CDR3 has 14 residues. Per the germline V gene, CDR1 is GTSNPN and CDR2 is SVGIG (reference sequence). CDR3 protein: CAWSSRPRSYEQYF. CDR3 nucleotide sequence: TGTGCCTGGAGTAGTAGGCCCAGGTCCTACGAGCAGTACTTC.

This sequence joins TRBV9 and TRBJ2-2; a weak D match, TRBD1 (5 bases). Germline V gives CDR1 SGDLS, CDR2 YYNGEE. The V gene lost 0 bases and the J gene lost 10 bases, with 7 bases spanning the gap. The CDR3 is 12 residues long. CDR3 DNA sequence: TGTGCCAGCAGCGTAGGACAGTCGGAGCTGTTTTTT. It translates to CASSVGQSELFF.

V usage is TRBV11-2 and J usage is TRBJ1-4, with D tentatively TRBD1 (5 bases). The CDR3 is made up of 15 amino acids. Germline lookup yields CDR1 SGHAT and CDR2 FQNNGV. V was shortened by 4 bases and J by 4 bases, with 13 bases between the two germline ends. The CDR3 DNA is TGTGCCAGCAGCTCTTCGGGGGGGGGTAATGAAAAACTGTTTTTT. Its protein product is CASSSSGGGNEKLFF.